Here is one T cell receptor (beta chain) with its context. Its antigen is still unknown. The data are from a study of PD-1 blockade in classical Hodgkin lymphoma. General study results and limits: Still unresolved is the cause of the repertoire differences, which may be disease activity or prior therapy.

Produced via immunoSEQ multiplex PCR; TCRdb's table is partial and in-frame only. The profile shows about 21,000 clones, about two thirds of them singletons. V was pared by 4 bases and J by 0 bases, with 7 bases of the junction left unmatched. CDR1 and CDR2 (germline): KGHSH, LQKENI. This CDR3 has 16 residues. Each patient relapsed following autologous stem cell transplantation, and prior brentuximab vedotin exposure differed. Classifying best responses yielded complete response, partial response or progressive disease. This receptor was identified in a human donor with classical Hodgkin lymphoma. Sequenced material: peripheral blood mononuclear cells (PBMCs), taken at baseline. The chain joins TRBV18 to TRBJ2-7, with 9 nucleotides matching TRBD2. CDR3: CASSLGLARSSYEQYF. CDR3 nucleotide sequence: TGTGCCAGCTCACTGGGACTAGCCCGGAGCTCCTACGAGCAGTACTTC. Together with reference TRBV18 and TRBJ2-7, the CDR3 gives the full variable domain: NAGVMQNPRHLVRRRGQEARLRCSPMKGHSHVYWYRQLPEEGLKFMVYLQKENIIDESGMPKERFSAEFPKEGPSILRIQQVVRGDSAAYFCASSLGLARSSYEQYFGPGTRLTVT.